What follows is one T cell receptor beta chain and its context. This sample stems from a study of blood T cell repertoires in COVID-19. V was trimmed by 5 bases and J by 1 base, leaving 17 bases between them. CDR1 and CDR2 from the germline V gene are MNHEY and SMNVEV (reference sequence). The CDR3 is made up of 16 amino acids. Sequencing used immunoSEQ multiplex PCR; TCRdb keeps in-frame clones, though not all of them. This sample yields 150,000 to 200,000 clones, of which 70% to 90% are seen a single time; 5% belongs to the top ten. The receptor comes from a human donor in a cohort sampled during active COVID-19. The sequenced material came from peripheral blood. The chain couples TRBV27 to TRBJ2-5, with a weak D call TRBD2 (5 bases). The chain's CDR3 is CASSPEALTVQETQYF. The CDR3 coding sequence is TGTGCCAGCAGTCCGGAGGCCCTGACCGTCCAAGAGACCCAGTACTTC.